A selection of T cell receptor beta chains follows, all from one sample in a study of tumor-infiltrating lymphocytes in primary liver carcinoma. TCRdb used MiXCR to reprocess the multiplex PCR reads, holding one entry per CDR3 protein. The profile shows about 130,000 distinct CDR3 sequences, under 65% of them singletons. The sample consisted of liver tumor tissue from sampling region 3. The receptors were gathered from a woman aged 60-70 years with primary liver carcinoma and hepatitis B virus infection. The CDR3 runs from the conserved cysteine through the conserved F or W. A D gene is named only where the DNA matches it firmly. Where a row states a size, it is once, few, many or the class of an expanded clone; other rows omit it.

>TRBJ2-3|-|16|TRBD2|TRBV11-2
TGTGCCAACAGCATGGGACTAGCGAGAGAGGCAGATACGCAGTATTTT
CANSMGLAREADTQYF
>TRBJ2-5|-|19|TRBD2|TRBV28
TGTGCCAGCAACCCTAGATTAGGTAGCGGGAGGGAAGGACAAGAGACCCAGTACTTC
CASNPRLGSGREGQETQYF
>TRBJ2-3|many|15|-|TRBV6-5
TGTGCCAGCAGTTATACTAGGACTAGCACAGATACGCAGTATTTT
CASSYTRTSTDTQYF
>TRBJ2-1|many|12|-|TRBV6-5
TGTGCCAGCAGGGACGCGAACAATGAGCAGTTCTTC
CASRDANNEQFF
>TRBJ2-5|-|19|TRBD2|TRBV7-9
TGTGCCAGCAGCTTTTCTACTAGCGGCGAAACGGCTTCCCAAGAGACCCAGTACTTC
CASSFSTSGETASQETQYF
>TRBJ2-5|once|16|TRBD2|TRBV27
TGTGCCAGCAGTTCCCCGACTAGCGGGAGTGGGGAGACCCAGTACTTC
CASSSPTSGSGETQYF
>TRBJ1-1|many|14|TRBD1|TRBV29-1
TGCAGCGTGACCGACAGGGGACGAGGGACTGAAGCTTTCTTT
CSVTDRGRGTEAFF
>TRBJ2-7|-|14|-|TRBV11-1
TGTGCCAGCAGCTTTCAAGCGGTGACCTACGAGCAATACTTC
CASSFQAVTYEQYF
>TRBJ1-1|once|14|-|TRBV6-5
TGTGCCAGCCGCGGGCCAGGGGTCCGTAGGGAAGCTTTCTTT
CASRGPGVRREAFF
>TRBJ2-7|few|18|TRBD1|TRBV2
TGTGCCAGCATTCCGGGACAGGGGGCGGTTAAGTGGTCCTACGAGCAGTACTTC
CASIPGQGAVKWSYEQYF
>TRBJ2-2|-|13|-|TRBV13
TGTGCCAGCAGCTTTTCGGGCCCCGGGGAGCTGTTTTTT
CASSFSGPGELFF
>TRBJ2-7|many|14|-|TRBV10-3
TGTGCCATCGGGACGAGTTTAGGGGTTTACGAGCAGTACTTC
CAIGTSLGVYEQYF
>TRBJ2-3|-|16|TRBD2|TRBV20-1
TGCAGTGCCATTCCCCATAGCGGGAGAAGGTCAGATACGCAGTATTTT
CSAIPHSGRRSDTQYF
>TRBJ1-5|-|15|-|TRBV6-5
TGTGCCAGCAGTCGTGCGGGGCTAAACAATCAGCGCCAGCATTTT
CASSRAGLNNQRQHF
>TRBJ1-2|-|14|-|TRBV4-1
TGCGCCAGCAGCCAAGGCGCTGGGAGATATGGCTACATCTTC
CASSQGAGRYGYIF
>TRBJ2-5|few|12|TRBD1|TRBV11-2
TGTGCCAGTAGCCAGGGGGCTGAGACCCAGTACTTC
CASSQGAETQYF
>TRBJ1-1|-|13|TRBD1|TRBV7-9
TGTGCCAGCAGCTCGACCGGACAGGGTGAAGCTTTCTTT
CASSSTGQGEAFF
>TRBJ2-7|medium-sized|11|-|TRBV11-3
TGTGCCAGCAGCTATTCCTACGAGCAGTACTTC
CASSYSYEQYF
>TRBJ2-3|-|16|-|TRBV6-5
TGTGCCAGCGCATCGTCAGGCGCGGCGGGCACAGATACGCAGTATTTT
CASASSGAAGTDTQYF
>TRBJ2-1|-|15|TRBD2|TRBV11-2
TGTGCCAGCGGCTTGGGGACTAGCGGTTACAATGAGCAGTGCTTC
CASGLGTSGYNEQCF
>TRBJ2-7|few|14|-|TRBV7-9
TGTGCCAGCAGCTTAGCATCCTCCACCTACGAGCAGTACTTC
CASSLASSTYEQYF
>TRBJ2-6|many|15|-|TRBV12-5
TGTGCTAGTGGGGGACGGGGTTCTGGGGCCAACGTCCTGACTTTC
CASGGRGSGANVLTF
>TRBJ2-5|-|17|TRBD2|TRBV5-4
TGTGCCAGCAGCATGACAAGGACTAGCGGGAGCATCGAGACCCGGTACTTC
CASSMTRTSGSIETRYF
>TRBJ1-1|many|15|-|TRBV5-1
TGCGCCAGCAGCTGGAGGGGGGGTTCGAACACTGAAGCTTTCTTT
CASSWRGGSNTEAFF
>TRBJ2-1|many|14|TRBD1|TRBV6-1
TGTGCCAGCAGTGGGGACAGGGGAAGGGATGAGCAGTTCTTC
CASSGDRGRDEQFF
>TRBJ1-6|many|15|-|TRBV28
TGTGCCAGCAGTTTTAGTACGGGGGGTAATTCACCCCTCCACTTT
CASSFSTGGNSPLHF
>TRBJ2-7|-|12|-|TRBV20-1
TGCAGTGCCCCCTCGCCCTCCTACGAGCAGTACTTC
CSAPSPSYEQYF
>TRBJ2-2|-|18|-|TRBV4-2
TGTGCCAGTAGCCAAGTCCCATACAGGGCGCCGAACACCTGGGAGCTGTTTTTT
CASSQVPYRAPNTWELFF
>TRBJ2-1|once|17|-|TRBV11-1
TGTGCCGGCAGCTTACTGAGCGGCCCAGGGATAAACAATGAGCAGTTCTTC
CAGSLLSGPGINNEQFF
>TRBJ2-7|medium-sized|15|TRBD1|TRBV7-8
TGTGCCAGCAGCTACCTACAGGGGCCGTCCTACGAGCAGTACTTC
CASSYLQGPSYEQYF
>TRBJ2-7|many|15|-|TRBV4-1
TGCGCCAGCAGCCAAGAGACTCATGAACCCTACGAGCAGTACTTC
CASSQETHEPYEQYF
>TRBJ1-1|once|15|-|TRBV7-2
TGTGCCAGCAATAGCGGGGGGGGTTGGGGCACTGAAGCCTTCTTC
CASNSGGGWGTEAFF
>TRBJ1-2|-|14|TRBD1|TRBV7-3
TGTGCCAGCAGCTCCGGACAGGGGGTCGATGGCTACACCTTC
CASSSGQGVDGYTF
>TRBJ2-3|medium-sized|16|TRBD2|TRBV11-2
TGTGCCAGCAGCTTAGATGGGGCGGGAGTCACAGATACGCAGTATTTT
CASSLDGAGVTDTQYF
>TRBJ1-5|-|13|-|TRBV6-5
TGTGCCAGCAGTTACGCGGGGAGTCAGCCCCAGTACTTT
CASSYAGSQPQYF
>TRBJ1-5|-|13|-|TRBV15
TGTGCCACCAGAAAAGGAAGCAATCAGCCCCAGCATTTT
CATRKGSNQPQHF
>TRBJ2-3|-|14|-|TRBV6-4
TGTGCCAGCAGTGACGGTGGGGACACAGATACGCAGTATTTT
CASSDGGDTDTQYF
>TRBJ1-1|-|13|-|TRBV5-1
TGCGCCAACAGCTTGGGTGCAGCCACCGAAACTTTCTTT
CANSLGAATETFF
>TRBJ2-5|-|15|TRBD2|TRBV11-3
TGTGCCAGCAGCTGCGGCACTAGCGGGGGAGAGACCCAGTACTTC
CASSCGTSGGETQYF
>TRBJ2-1|few|15|TRBD2|TRBV5-1
TGCGCCAGCAGCCCGTCAGTTACTAGCGTCAGCGAGCAGTTCTTC
CASSPSVTSVSEQFF
>TRBJ1-5|-|15|TRBD1|TRBV6-5
TGTGCCAGCAGCCAAGGACAGGGGAGACGTCAGCCCCAGCATTTT
CASSQGQGRRQPQHF
>TRBJ1-6|many|14|-|TRBV6-1
TGTGCCAGCAGTGCGACTCTTCCGAATTCACCCCTCCACTTT
CASSATLPNSPLHF
>TRBJ2-7|many|15|TRBD1|TRBV10-3
TGTGCCATCAGTGGGGGACAGGCGTCCGGTTACGAGCAGTACTTC
CAISGGQASGYEQYF
>TRBJ1-2|-|19|TRBD1|TRBV6-5
TGTGCCAGCAGACCCTGGGTACAGGGGGCGCGAGGGATGAACAATGGCTACACCTTC
CASRPWVQGARGMNNGYTF
>TRBJ2-3|-|15|TRBD2|TRBV20-1
TGCAGTGCTGGGGATACTAGCGGCCCAACAAATACGCAGTATTTT
CSAGDTSGPTNTQYF
>TRBJ2-7|-|13|-|TRBV28
TGTGCCAGCAGTTTGAGACAGAGCTACGAGCAGTACTTC
CASSLRQSYEQYF
>TRBJ2-1|once|16|-|TRBV5-4
TGTGCCAGCAGCCGCCCCAGTCAAGGGGTCGACAGTGAGCAGTTCTTC
CASSRPSQGVDSEQFF
>TRBJ2-1|many|15|TRBD1|TRBV5-1
TGCGCCAGCAGCGGGGGACAGGGGTCCTACAATGAGCAGTTCTTC
CASSGGQGSYNEQFF